The 9 T cell receptor beta chains reported below all come from one sample, sequenced in a study of shared clonotypes between healthy human individuals. CD45RO-negative, CCR7-positively selected cells formed the naive CD8 fraction, excluding terminally differentiated effector memory CD45RA+ cells. Profiled with immunoSEQ multiplex PCR; TCRdb holds only in-frame clones, not every one. The table lists some 1,900,000 clones, around 96% of them singletons, with under 1.5% in the top ten. Sequenced sample: naive CD8+ T cells sorted from blood. The receptors stem from a man aged 18-30 years in good health.

CDR3 nucleotides: TGTGCCAGCAGCCAAGTAGCCAGCTGGGAAAACATTCAGTACTTC. Translated: CASSQVASWENIQYF. The V and J genes are TRBV4-2 and TRBJ2-4; D gene unclear. Trimming took off 1 base at V and 5 bases at J, with 12 bases between the two ends. The CDR3 is 15 amino acids. Germline V gives CDR1 LGHNA, CDR2 YNFKEQ.

This chain uses TRBV5-8 with TRBJ2-3, with D uncertain. From germline, CDR1 is SGHTS and CDR2 YDEGEE. The CDR3 spans 13 residues. The ends were cut back, 0 bases at V and 4 bases at J, with 6 bases in the middle. The CDR3 nucleotides are TGTGCCAGCAGCTTGGTCCTACCAGATACGCAGTATTTT. Translation gives CASSLVLPDTQYF.

The chain combines TRBV5-4 with TRBJ2-1; 13 bases map to TRBD2. The CDR3 sequence is 19 residues long. Germline V gives CDR1 SGHNT, CDR2 YYREEE (reference sequence). The trim removed 3 bases at V and 1 base at J, leaving 10 bases unmatched. Here the CDR3 DNA reads TGTGCCAGCAGCTCCACGGGACTAGCGGGGTACGGGTCCTACAATGAGCAGTTCTTC. This encodes CASSSTGLAGYGSYNEQFF.

CDR3 region: CASSLDTYEKLFF. CDR3 nucleotides: TGTGCCAGCAGCTTGGACACATATGAAAAACTGTTTTTT. This sequence joins TRBV5-4 and TRBJ1-4, with no clear D. With 0 bases removed from V and 6 bases from J, the gap between germline ends came to 6 bases. CDR1 and CDR2 (germline): SGHNT, YYREEE (reference sequence). The CDR3 is 13 amino acids.

The CDR3 region is CASSEGQNTGELFF. The CDR3 DNA follows: TGCGCCAGCAGCGAGGGACAGAACACCGGGGAGCTGTTTTTT. The gene calls are TRBV10-2 and TRBJ2-2; weak D call: TRBD1 (6 bases). This CDR3 has 14 residues. The germline gives CDR1 WSHSY, CDR2 SAAADI. V shed 6 bases and J shed 1 base, with 9 bases lying between them.

This chain joins TRBV5-6 and TRBJ2-5; D is ambiguous. V lost 0 bases and J 2 bases, leaving 8 bases between the germline ends. This CDR3 has 14 residues. The germline V gene has CDR1 SGHDT and CDR2 YYEEEE. CDR3: CASSLDSLQETQYF. CDR3 nucleotides: TGTGCCAGCAGCTTGGACAGTTTACAAGAGACCCAGTACTTC.

V is TRBV2 and J is TRBJ2-7; no definite D call. V was trimmed by 7 bases and J by 3 bases, leaving 10 bases between them. Per the germline V gene, CDR1 is SNHLY and CDR2 is FYNNEI. There are 12 residues in the CDR3. The CDR3 DNA sequence: TGTGCCAGCACAGGATTGGGCTACGAGCAGTACTTC. Translating gives CASTGLGYEQYF.

V usage is TRBV9 and J usage is TRBJ2-7, with D possibly matching TRBD2 (5 bases). Trimming took off 4 bases at V and 2 bases at J, with 13 bases between the two ends. From germline, CDR1 is SGDLS and CDR2 YYNGEE. This CDR3 spans 14 amino acids. CDR3 loop: CASSSGGTAYEQYF. Written as DNA, the CDR3 is TGTGCCAGCAGCTCCGGAGGCACAGCCTACGAGCAGTACTTC.

The J gene is TRBJ2-7, the V gene TRBV25-1; 9 bases align to TRBD1. The length of the CDR3 is 15 residues. The V and J ends lost 3 bases and 5 bases, in that order; junction bases with no gene match: 8. Germline CDR1 is MGHDK and CDR2 is SYGVNS. CDR3 coding DNA: TGTGCCAGCAGTGACTTTGGGACAGGGCTCGACGAGCAGTACTTC. It is translated as CASSDFGTGLDEQYF.